Below are 27 T cell receptor beta chains sequenced from a single sample in a study of blood T cell repertoires in COVID-19. The repertoire was sequenced with immunoSEQ multiplex PCR; TCRdb's copy has only in-frame clones and lacks some. The sample has 150,000 to 200,000 clones; 88% are singletons. The sample taken for sequencing was peripheral blood. These receptors were obtained from a human donor in a cohort sampled during active COVID-19.

In its sample, this clone was seen once. This chain uses TRBV3-1 (or the pseudogene TRBV3-2) with TRBJ2-1; 9 bases fit TRBD2. From germline, CDR1 is LGHDT and CDR2 YNNKEL (reference sequence). CDR3 length equals 15 residues. V shed 3 bases, J shed 9 bases, and the junction held 9 bases outside the gene matches. The chain's CDR3 is CASSQASAGGFEQFF. The CDR3 DNA reads as TGTGCCAGCAGCCAGGCGTCCGCGGGAGGGTTTGAGCAGTTCTTC.

V usage is TRBV27 and J usage is TRBJ1-1; a possible D gene is TRBD1 (5 bases). The CDR3 totals 13 residues. The V gene's germline CDR1 is MNHEY and CDR2 SMNVEV (reference sequence). V lost 2 bases and J lost 8, with 12 bases in between. The CDR3 protein is CASSLLGGREAFF. The CDR3 nucleotides read TGTGCCAGCAGTTTACTTGGGGGGAGGGAAGCTTTCTTT.

This chain links TRBV7-9 with TRBJ1-3, with 7 bases aligning to TRBD1. With 8 bases clipped from V and 8 bases from J, the junction kept 15 bases outside the gene matches. CDR1 is SEHNR, CDR2 FQNEAQ, per germline (reference sequence). The CDR3 length is 15 residues. CDR3 DNA sequence: TGTGCCAGCCTTAGAGCCCGGGACAGCCTTGACACCATATATTTT. This sequence encodes CASLRARDSLDTIYF.

The table lists this clone with a count of one. The chain combines TRBV3-1 (or the pseudogene TRBV3-2) with TRBJ2-7, with D maybe TRBD1 (6 bases). The CDR3 spans 16 residues. CDR1 is LGHDT, CDR2 YNNKEL, per germline (reference sequence). Trimming shortened V by 2 bases and J by 2 bases, and 16 bases separated the two germline ends. CDR3 DNA sequence: TGTGCCAGCAGCCAAAAACGGGACACGGACCCCTACGAGCAGTACTTC. Amino acids: CASSQKRDTDPYEQYF.

The chain joins TRBV9 to TRBJ1-2, with TRBD1 matching over 9 bases. V lost 0 bases to trimming and J lost 1 base; unmatched junction nucleotides: 4. Germline V gene data show CDR1 as SGDLS and CDR2 as YYNGEE. The CDR3 runs 16 residues. In DNA form, the CDR3 reads TGTGCCAGCAGCGTAGGGACAGGGGCGGTTAACTATGGCTACACCTTC. Amino acid sequence: CASSVGTGAVNYGYTF. The full variable domain, with the rest looked up from reference TRBV9 and TRBJ1-2, is DSGVTQTPKHLITATGQRVTLRCSPRSGDLSVYWYQQSLDQGLQFLIQYYNGEERAKGNILERFSAQQFPDLHSELNLSSLELGDSALYFCASSVGTGAVNYGYTFGSGTRLTVV.

The chain uses TRBV6-5 and TRBJ2-3, with D perhaps TRBD2 (7 bases). From germline, CDR1 is MNHEY and CDR2 SVGAGI. The CDR3 has 15 amino acids. V was cut by 0 bases and J by 6 bases, with 13 bases left in between. Here the CDR3 DNA reads TGTGCCAGCAGTTACTCGAATGGGGGGGCGGATACGCAGTATTTT. Protein sequence: CASSYSNGGADTQYF.

The V call is TRBV5-1, the J call TRBJ2-7, with 10 bases matching TRBD2. The junction had 5 bases not matched to a gene; V was cut back by 3 bases and J by 5 bases. Looked up from germline, CDR1 is SGHRS and CDR2 is YFSETQ. The CDR3 runs to 14 residues. The CDR3 DNA is TGCGCCAGCAGCTCACTAGCGGGAAGGAACGAGCAGTACTTC. Amino acid sequence: CASSSLAGRNEQYF. Variable domain in full (rest from reference TRBV5-1 and TRBJ2-7): KAGVTQTPRYLIKTRGQQVTLSCSPISGHRSVSWYQQTPGQGLQFLFEYFSETQRNKGNFPGRFSGRQFSNSRSEMNVSTLELGDSALYLCASSSLAGRNEQYFGPGTRLTVT.

V gene TRBV6-2 or TRBV6-3 combines with J gene TRBJ2-3, with a weak D call TRBD2 (5 bases). Germline V gene lookup returns CDR1 MNHEY and CDR2 SVGEGT. Trimming removed 5 bases from V and 4 bases from J, with 22 bases in between. The CDR3 covers 17 residues. The CDR3 loop is CASSPSKATRDPDTQYF. CDR3 bases: TGTGCCAGCAGTCCGTCAAAGGCCACTAGGGATCCAGATACGCAGTATTTT.

This chain links TRBV24-1 with TRBJ1-5, with 8 bases fitting TRBD1. The CDR3 has 16 amino acids. CDR1 and CDR2 from the germline V gene are KGHDR and SFDVKD. V trimming: 3 bases; J trimming: 4 bases; junction bases outside the gene matches: 7. For the CDR3, the DNA is TGTGCCACCAGTGATGGGGGGACAGGTAATAATCAGCCCCAGCATTTT. This translates into CATSDGGTGNNQPQHF.

This rearrangement joins TRBV6-6 to TRBJ1-1; possibly TRBD1 for D (6 bases). The CDR3 covers 16 residues. Germline V gene sequence: CDR1 MNHNY, CDR2 SVGAGI (reference sequence). V dropped 6 bases and J dropped 1 base, with 18 bases sitting between them. The CDR3 loop is CASRKTVGARNTEAFF. Here the CDR3 DNA reads TGTGCCAGCAGAAAGACGGTGGGGGCGCGGAACACTGAAGCTTTCTTT.

The chain has TRBV24-1 and TRBJ2-3; D uncertain. This CDR3 region has 11 residues. Germline CDR1 is KGHDR and CDR2 is SFDVKD. Trimming pared 7 bases from V and 5 bases from J, leaving 6 bases between. CDR3 nucleotide sequence: TGTGCCACCAGCCTGAGAGATACGCAGTATTTT. Protein product: CATSLRDTQYF.

The V gene is TRBV5-1, the J gene TRBJ2-3; 9 bases align to TRBD1. Trimming removed 0 bases from V and 0 bases from J; junction bases left unmatched: 2. This CDR3 comprises 16 residues. Germline V gene data show CDR1 as SGHRS and CDR2 as YFSETQ. CDR3 in amino acids: CASSLGGQGSTDTQYF. The DNA for the CDR3 is TGCGCCAGCAGCTTGGGAGGACAGGGGAGCACAGATACGCAGTATTTT.

The rearrangement links TRBV5-1 to TRBJ2-7; D unclear. With 0 bases removed from V and 1 base from J, the gap between germline ends came to 8 bases. The CDR3 runs to 14 residues. CDR1 is SGHRS and CDR2 is YFSETQ in the germline V gene. CDR3 sequence (DNA): TGCGCCAGCAGCTTGGTGTCCGGTTCCTACGAGCAGTACTTC. Amino acid sequence: CASSLVSGSYEQYF.

The gene calls are TRBV29-1 and TRBJ1-2; 7 bases are a match to TRBD1. In germline, CDR1 is SQVTM, CDR2 ANQGSEA. The CDR3 has 13 amino acids. V lost 6 bases to trimming and J lost 7 bases; unmatched junction nucleotides: 11. CDR3 sequence: CSVTGRGLSGYTF. The DNA of the CDR3 is TGCAGCGTGACAGGGCGCGGGCTCTCTGGCTACACCTTC.

The J gene is TRBJ2-1, the V gene TRBV18, with 9 bases lining up with TRBD1. This CDR3 comprises 15 residues. J lost 5 bases, V lost 2 bases, and 4 bases had no gene match. Per germline, CDR1 KGHSH and CDR2 LQKENI. The CDR3 sequence is CASSPMGQGDNEQFF. CDR3 nucleotide sequence: TGTGCCAGCTCACCAATGGGACAGGGAGACAATGAGCAGTTCTTC.

The chain links TRBV3-1 (or the pseudogene TRBV3-2) to TRBJ2-1; D is perhaps TRBD2 (6 bases). The ends were cut back, 0 bases at V and 4 bases at J, with 13 bases in the middle. The CDR3 totals 16 residues. The V gene's germline CDR1 is LGHDT and CDR2 YNNKEL (reference sequence). CDR3: CASSQDYRERYNEQFF. The CDR3 DNA follows: TGTGCCAGCAGCCAAGATTACCGGGAGAGGTACAATGAGCAGTTCTTC.

V and J are TRBV20-1 and TRBJ1-5; no definite D call. Germline V gene data show CDR1 as DFQATT and CDR2 as SNEGSKA (reference sequence). This CDR3 is 13 amino acids long. Trimming stripped 3 bases from V and 6 bases from J, with 12 bases between. CDR3 sequence reads: CSASPGGGQPQHF. In DNA, the CDR3 is TGCAGTGCTAGTCCAGGAGGTGGTCAGCCCCAGCATTTT.

Written as DNA, the CDR3 is TGTGCCAGCAGCTTACTACCGAATCCCTACGAGCAGTACTTC. Its translation is CASSLLPNPYEQYF. The chain uses TRBV7-8 and TRBJ2-7; no clear D. The CDR3 is made up of 14 amino acids. The germline V and J ends were trimmed by 2 bases and 2 bases, with 10 bases remaining between them. Per germline, CDR1 SGHVS and CDR2 FQNEAQ.

V and J are TRBV5-1 and TRBJ2-4; no clear D gene. From germline, CDR1 is SGHRS and CDR2 YFSETQ. The CDR3 is 17 amino acids. V was cut by 5 bases and J by 5 bases, with 23 bases left in between. CDR3 nucleotide sequence: TGCGCCAGCAGTATTGCTTCCACCATCTCACGGGAAAACATTCAGTACTTC. Translated: CASSIASTISRENIQYF.

V and J are TRBV29-1 and TRBJ1-6, with D tentatively TRBD1 (6 bases). The V and J ends lost 6 bases and 4 bases respectively, with 19 bases between them. From germline, CDR1 is SQVTM and CDR2 ANQGSEA. CDR3 length equals 16 residues. Written as DNA, the CDR3 is TGCAGCGTCCCTTGGGGGCCCAGGTTTTATAATTCACCCCTCCACTTT. Translating gives CSVPWGPRFYNSPLHF.

CDR3 DNA sequence: TGTGCCAGCAGGGCCGGACAGGGGAGAAACACCATATATTTT. Translating gives CASRAGQGRNTIYF. V gene TRBV2 combines with J gene TRBJ1-3, with 9 bases fitting TRBD1. Germline V CDR1 and CDR2: SNHLY, FYNNEI. The CDR3 has 14 residues. With V trimmed by 6 bases and J by 5 bases, 5 bases remained unmatched.

This clone was seen just once. The chain combines TRBV4-1 with TRBJ2-5, with 7 bases that match TRBD1. Germline values: CDR1 MGHRA, CDR2 YSYEKL. The CDR3 length is 15 residues. Losses at the gene ends were 2 bases for V and 5 bases for J; bases not matched to a gene: 8. The CDR3 is CASSQLLTGRETQYF. The CDR3 DNA reads as TGCGCCAGCAGCCAACTATTGACAGGGCGGGAGACCCAGTACTTC.

The chain recombines TRBV2 with TRBJ1-2, with D tentatively TRBD1 (5 bases). V was trimmed by 6 bases and J by 4 bases, leaving 15 bases between them. Germline V gene sequence: CDR1 SNHLY, CDR2 FYNNEI. This CDR3 contains 14 residues. The CDR3 protein is CASSGQTPIYGYTF. DNA for the CDR3: TGTGCCAGCAGCGGACAAACCCCCATCTATGGCTACACCTTC.

The chain is built from TRBV6-2 or TRBV6-3 and TRBJ1-5; weak D call: TRBD1 (6 bases). The CDR3 loop spans 14 amino acids. Deletions cut 2 bases from V and 4 bases from J, with 9 bases between. Germline V gives CDR1 MNHEY, CDR2 SVGEGT. This CDR3 is CASSYGTGNQPQHF. CDR3 bases: TGTGCCAGCAGTTACGGTACAGGGAATCAGCCCCAGCATTTT.

This chain uses TRBV4-3 with TRBJ2-2; the D gene is possibly TRBD2 (6 bases). Germline assignment: CDR1 LGHNA and CDR2 YSLEER. Trimming took 2 bases from V and 2 from J, leaving 15 bases between them. The CDR3 is 17 amino acids. The CDR3 coding sequence is TGCGCCAGCAGCCAAAGGTCGGCCGGGGGTAACACCGGGGAGCTGTTTTTT. Translated: CASSQRSAGGNTGELFF.

The chain has TRBV6-2 or TRBV6-3 and TRBJ1-2; D perhaps matches TRBD1 (5 bases). V lost 4 bases to trimming and J lost 5 bases, with 8 bases between them. The germline V gene has CDR1 MNHEY and CDR2 SVGEGT. This CDR3 comprises 12 residues. Here the CDR3 reads CASSLAGYGYTF. In DNA, the CDR3 is TGTGCCAGCAGTTTAGCAGGGTATGGCTACACCTTC.

The chain employs TRBV18 and TRBJ2-3; 7 positions agree with TRBD1. The CDR3 loop spans 15 amino acids. Germline CDR1 is KGHSH and CDR2 is LQKENI. Trimming removed 4 bases from V and 2 bases from J; junction bases left unmatched: 6. The DNA for the CDR3 is TGTGCCAGCTCACAGGGACAGCGAACCACAGATACGCAGTATTTT. It encodes CASSQGQRTTDTQYF.